These 18 T cell receptor beta chains share one sample of origin, sequenced in a study of cytomegalovirus exposure and HLA in healthy donors. 60 Vbeta and 13 Jbeta primers were used in PCR. Sequenced by immunoSEQ multiplex PCR; TCRdb stores in-frame clones only, minus some. The profile shows about 89,000 clones, 65% to 80% of them singletons. The sample comprised PBMCs. The receptors stem from a man between 25 and 39 years old in good health and CMV-seronegative.

The CDR3 spells CASSDSVFNQPQHF. The CDR3 nucleotides are TGTGCCAGCAGTGATTCAGTCTTCAATCAGCCCCAGCATTTT. This chain joins TRBV2 and TRBJ1-5; D is unresolved. The CDR3 is 14 residues long. The germline V gene encodes CDR1 SNHLY and CDR2 FYNNEI. V shed 3 bases and J shed 3 bases, with 9 bases lying between them. Variable domain in full (rest from reference TRBV2 and TRBJ1-5): EPEVTQTPSHQVTQMGQEVILRCVPISNHLYFYWYRQILGQKVEFLVSFYNNEISEKSEIFDDQFSVERPDGSNFTLKIRSTKLEDSAMYFCASSDSVFNQPQHFGDGTRLSIL.

The chain joins TRBV10-1 to TRBJ2-7, with D perhaps TRBD1 (6 bases). Germline V lookup: CDR1 WNHNN, CDR2 SYGVQD (reference sequence). CDR3 length equals 16 residues. V gave up 2 bases and J gave up 4 bases, with 18 bases separating them. The CDR3 nucleotides read TGCGCCAGCAGTGAGCGTAGGTCAGGGGTTCGATACGAGCAGTACTTC. Translating it yields CASSERRSGVRYEQYF.

This chain joins TRBV5-6 and TRBJ1-3; D is ambiguous. From germline, CDR1 is SGHDT and CDR2 YYEEEE. CDR3 length equals 18 residues. V was clipped by 7 bases and J by 2 bases, with 25 bases between them. The CDR3 sequence: CASPLPAAQGSPGNTIYF. The CDR3 DNA reads TGTGCCAGCCCTCTGCCGGCAGCGCAAGGATCCCCTGGAAACACCATATATTTT.

This rearrangement joins TRBV6-5 to TRBJ1-5, with D hard to call. CDR3 length equals 12 residues. Trimming left V 4 bases short and J 5 bases short, with 6 bases between. Looked up from germline, CDR1 is MNHEY and CDR2 is SVGAGI. The CDR3 region has the DNA TGTGCCAGCAGTTTTCGAGATCAGCCCCAGCATTTT. As protein: CASSFRDQPQHF.

This chain uses TRBV28 with TRBJ1-1; TRBD1 agrees at 9 bases. Losses at the gene ends were 6 bases for V and 7 bases for J; bases not matched to a gene: 15. The CDR3 length is 16 residues. CDR1 and CDR2 from the germline V gene are MDHEN and SYDVKM. The CDR3 protein is CASSRILVTGGSEAFF. As DNA, the CDR3 is TGTGCCAGCAGCCGGATCTTGGTAACAGGGGGCAGTGAAGCTTTCTTT. Combining the CDR3 with reference TRBV28 and TRBJ1-1 gives the whole variable domain DVKVTQSSRYLVKRTGEKVFLECVQDMDHENMFWYRQDPGLGLRLIYFSYDVKMKEKGDIPEGYSVSREKKERFSLILESASTNQTSMYLCASSRILVTGGSEAFFGQGTRLTVV.

This chain uses TRBV6-5 with TRBJ2-1, with TRBD2 as a possible D gene (5 bases). Trimming pared 6 bases from V and 7 bases from J, leaving 13 bases between. Germline values: CDR1 MNHEY, CDR2 SVGAGI. This CDR3 spans 13 amino acids. The CDR3 region has the DNA TGTGCCAGCAGCCTCTCCGGAGGAAATGAGCAGTTCTTC. Amino acid sequence: CASSLSGGNEQFF.

The V call is TRBV27, the J call TRBJ1-6; D is undetermined. V was shortened by 5 bases and J by 5 bases, with 13 bases between the two germline ends. This CDR3 has 15 residues. Germline V gene lookup returns CDR1 MNHEY and CDR2 SMNVEV (reference sequence). The CDR3 DNA sequence: TGTGCCAGCAGTCCCCGCGCGTCTGATAATTCACCCCTCCACTTT. Encoded protein: CASSPRASDNSPLHF.

The rearrangement links TRBV27 to TRBJ2-7, with 12 bases lining up with TRBD1. After removal of 2 bases from V and 2 bases from J, the junction contained 7 bases not matched to a gene. The CDR3 contains 17 residues. CDR1 and CDR2 from the germline V gene are MNHEY and SMNVEV (reference sequence). The CDR3 here is CASSLIGTGGAAYEQYF. CDR3 DNA sequence: TGTGCCAGCAGTTTAATAGGGACAGGGGGCGCCGCCTACGAGCAGTACTTC.

The chain joins TRBV7-3 to TRBJ2-1; D may be TRBD1 (7 bases). Germline CDR1 and CDR2: SGHTA and FQGTGA. The CDR3 is 15 amino acids. V lost 5 bases and J lost 10, with 21 bases in between. The CDR3 reads CASSPTRGRGEEQFF. The DNA of the CDR3 is TGTGCCAGCAGCCCTACTAGGGGCAGGGGGGAGGAGCAGTTCTTC.

The rearrangement links TRBV5-5 to TRBJ2-2, with no clear D. Germline CDR1 is SGHKS and CDR2 is YYEKEE (reference sequence). CDR3 length: 12 amino acids. The germline V and J ends were trimmed by 3 bases and 3 bases, with 3 bases remaining between them. The CDR3 DNA reads TGTGCCAGCAGCTCCTACACCGGGGAGCTGTTTTTT. It yields the protein CASSSYTGELFF.

The chain joins TRBV20-1 to TRBJ1-1; the match to TRBD1 covers 7 bases. Germline CDR1 and CDR2: DFQATT and SNEGSKA (reference sequence). Trimming removed 2 bases from V and 13 bases from J; junction bases left unmatched: 4. The CDR3 sequence is 10 residues long. The DNA for the CDR3 is TGCAGTGCTAGATCAGGGGGACTTTTCTTT. Amino acids: CSARSGGLFF.

This clone came up once. The CDR3 does not close with the conserved phenylalanine or tryptophan, likely indicating a read error. CDR3 in amino acids: CASSFQEDQPQHV. The CDR3 nucleotides read TGTGCCAGCAGCTTCCAGGAGGATCAGCCCCAGCATGTT. The chain uses TRBV5-6 and TRBJ1-5, with D hard to call. The CDR3 contains 13 residues. Germline V lookup: CDR1 SGHDT, CDR2 YYEEEE. V gave up 2 bases and J gave up 5 bases, with 8 bases separating them.

The rearrangement links TRBV30 to TRBJ1-3, with D possibly being TRBD1 (6 bases). Germline CDR1 GTSNPN, CDR2 SVGIG (reference sequence). The CDR3 sequence is 13 residues long. V lost 5 bases and J lost 2, with 10 bases in between. CDR3 in amino acids: CAWEQGPGNTIYF. The CDR3, as DNA: TGTGCCTGGGAACAGGGCCCTGGAAACACCATATATTTT.

The chain links TRBV2 to TRBJ2-7; 9 nucleotides align to TRBD2. CDR1 and CDR2 from the germline V gene are SNHLY and FYNNEI. With V trimmed by 10 bases and J by 2 bases, 12 bases remained unmatched. The CDR3 sequence is 15 residues long. Written as DNA, the CDR3 is TGTGCCATACCGTGGGAGGCGGGGGGGACCTACGAGCAGTACTTC. It yields the protein CAIPWEAGGTYEQYF.

This clone was seen ten or more times. The rearrangement joins TRBV14 to TRBJ1-4; D may be TRBD1 (5 bases). V lost 6 bases and J lost 4, with 9 bases in between. Germline V gene lookup returns CDR1 SGHDN and CDR2 FVKESK. There are 13 residues in the CDR3. CDR3 coding DNA: TGTGCCAGCAGTCGGGGACTTAATGAAAAACTGTTTTTT. Protein sequence: CASSRGLNEKLFF.

This rearrangement joins TRBV28 to TRBJ1-2; TRBD1 is a possible D gene (5 bases). The CDR3 has 11 residues. The germline V gene has CDR1 MDHEN and CDR2 SYDVKM. Trimming removed 7 bases at V and 6 bases at J, with 9 bases between. The CDR3 spells CASTTGDGYTF. The CDR3 nucleotides are TGTGCCAGCACAACAGGAGATGGCTACACCTTC.

The gene calls are TRBV7-2 and TRBJ1-6; D gene uncertain. The CDR3 length is 17 residues. The V and J ends lost 2 bases and 10 bases respectively, with 21 bases between them. Germline V gene data show CDR1 as SGHTA and CDR2 as FQGNSA. Here the CDR3 reads CASSLRRELHQDSPLHF. DNA for the CDR3: TGTGCCAGCAGCTTAAGAAGGGAGTTGCATCAGGACTCACCCCTCCACTTT. The full variable domain, completed using reference TRBV7-2 and TRBJ1-6, is GAGVSQSPSNKVTEKGKDVELRCDPISGHTALYWYRQSLGQGLEFLIYFQGNSAPDKSGLPSDRFSAERTGGSVSTLTIQRTQQEDSAVYLCASSLRRELHQDSPLHFGNGTRLTVT.

This clone was seen a handful of times. The rearrangement uses TRBV28 and TRBJ1-2; maybe TRBD1 (5 bases). The V end lost 5 bases, the J end lost 0 bases, and 13 bases lay between the germline ends. The CDR3 has 15 residues. From germline, CDR1 is MDHEN and CDR2 SYDVKM. CDR3 coding DNA: TGTGCCAGCAGTCGAACAGGTACAGCTAACTATGGCTACACCTTC. The encoded protein is CASSRTGTANYGYTF.